The clone carrying this T cell receptor beta chain was seen only a few times. The antigen is unknown. The study ran its PCR with 60 Vbeta and 13 Jbeta primers. Sequencing was performed with immunoSEQ multiplex PCR; in TCRdb, only in-frame clones are kept and a portion is missing. The table records 150,000 to 200,000 clones, about 85% of them present only once. V shed 5 bases and J shed 9 bases, with 9 bases lying between them. This CDR3 contains 11 residues. Germline values: CDR1 MNHEY, CDR2 SVGAGI. This record belongs to a study of cytomegalovirus exposure and HLA in healthy donors. Findings and limits, study-wide: When the data were analyzed later, several of the most significant clusters appeared to be linked to common viral pathogens.

Input material: PBMCs. This sequence originates from a boy aged 2-9 years in good health and CMV-seronegative. V is TRBV6-5 and J is TRBJ2-3, with D uncertain. The CDR3, as DNA: TGTGCCAGCAGTCCAGGCTCAACGCAGTATTTT. Amino acid sequence: CASSPGSTQYF.